The 21 T cell receptor beta chains listed next were all sequenced from one sample in a study of T cell responses to AZD1222 COVID-19 vaccine. Libraries were prepared by immunoSEQ multiplex PCR; TCRdb keeps only in-frame clonotypes and omits some of them. Of 99,000 or so clones detected, approximately 92% appear once; the ten largest clones hold over 35%. This specimen consisted of peripheral blood, obtained 28 days after the second AZD1222 dose. The receptors originated from an adult who received the AZD1222 COVID-19 vaccine.

The genes are TRBV19 and TRBJ1-5, with a weak D call TRBD1 (5 bases). Per the germline V gene, CDR1 is LNHDA and CDR2 is SQIVND (reference sequence). Trimming took 11 bases from V and 3 from J, leaving 20 bases between them. The length of the CDR3 is 15 residues. CDR3 nucleotide sequence: TGTGCCTGTGGGGGGGGGATCGGGATCAATCAGCCCCAGCATTTT. This codes for CACGGGIGINQPQHF.

The chain employs TRBV28 and TRBJ2-7; D ambiguous. The V gene's germline CDR1 is MDHEN and CDR2 SYDVKM. Trimming shortened V by 0 bases and J by 4 bases, and 10 bases separated the two germline ends. The CDR3 is made up of 14 amino acids. CDR3 amino acids: CASSLWQTQYEQYF. In DNA form, the CDR3 reads TGTGCCAGCAGTTTATGGCAGACCCAATACGAGCAGTACTTC.

This clone was observed once. The chain recombines TRBV27 with TRBJ2-7; D not certain. Per the germline V gene, CDR1 is MNHEY and CDR2 is SMNVEV (reference sequence). This CDR3 is 13 amino acids long. V gave up 4 bases and J gave up 7 bases, with 14 bases separating them. CDR3 sequence: CASSSPHGREQYF. The DNA for the CDR3 is TGTGCCAGCAGTTCCCCCCATGGGCGGGAGCAGTACTTC.

The DNA for the CDR3 is TGTGCCAGCAGTTACTCGCGGACTAGCGGAGGGGAGACCCAGTACTTC. It yields the protein CASSYSRTSGGETQYF. The gene calls are TRBV6-5 and TRBJ2-5; the match to TRBD2 covers 10 bases. With V trimmed by 0 bases and J by 5 bases, 6 bases remained unmatched. CDR3 length: 16 amino acids. Germline assignment: CDR1 MNHEY and CDR2 SVGAGI.

The gene calls are TRBV27 and TRBJ2-7; 11 nucleotides align to TRBD2. The length of the CDR3 is 13 residues. CDR1 is MNHEY, CDR2 SMNVEV, per germline (reference sequence). Trimming at V came to 10 bases and at J to 5 bases, leaving 7 bases not matched to a gene. CDR3 nucleotide sequence: TGTGCCACTTCACTAGCGGGAGTTAACGAGCAGTACTTC. It encodes CATSLAGVNEQYF.

This clone has just one count. The J gene is TRBJ2-5, the V gene TRBV5-3; no definite D call. TRBV5-3 is identified as an open reading frame with a role that is uncertain. This CDR3 region has 13 residues. V was trimmed by 0 bases and J by 4 bases, leaving 7 bases between them. The CDR3 nucleotides are TGTGCCAGAAGCTTGGAACGGAGAGAGACCCAGTACTTC. The encoded protein is CARSLERRETQYF.

J is TRBJ1-1 and V is TRBV3-1 (or the pseudogene TRBV3-2); D is uncertain. Germline V lookup: CDR1 LGHDT, CDR2 YNNKEL (reference sequence). The V gene lost 10 bases and the J gene lost 3 bases, with 15 bases spanning the gap. CDR3 length equals 13 residues. The CDR3 DNA sequence: TGTGCCAATCATCCTACCGGGCACACTGAAGCTTTCTTT. This codes for CANHPTGHTEAFF.

This chain uses TRBV27 with TRBJ1-1; 8 bases are shared with TRBD1. CDR1 is MNHEY, CDR2 SMNVEV, per germline (reference sequence). The CDR3 spans 15 residues. Trimming at V came to 7 bases and at J to 1 base, leaving 8 bases not matched to a gene. The CDR3 here is CASKIDRGPNTEAFF. CDR3 bases: TGTGCCAGCAAGATTGACAGGGGACCGAACACTGAAGCTTTCTTT.

The chain carries TRBV7-6 and TRBJ2-2; D ambiguous. The V and J ends lost 4 bases and 7 bases respectively, with 19 bases between them. Germline V gives CDR1 SGHVS, CDR2 FNYEAQ. CDR3 size: 16 residues. The CDR3 here is CASSSTPRALNGELFF. In DNA, the CDR3 is TGTGCCAGCAGCTCCACTCCCCGGGCACTCAACGGGGAGCTGTTTTTT.

V is TRBV19 and J is TRBJ1-5; D remains ambiguous. V was trimmed by 3 bases and J by 2 bases, leaving 5 bases between them. CDR1 and CDR2 (germline): LNHDA, SQIVND (reference sequence). This CDR3 contains 13 residues. CDR3 in DNA: TGTGCCAGTAGTATTGCTGGCAATCAGCCCCAGCATTTT. Protein: CASSIAGNQPQHF. Filled out from reference TRBV19 and TRBJ1-5, the complete variable domain reads DGGITQSPKYLFRKEGQNVTLSCEQNLNHDAMYWYRQDPGQGLRLIYYSQIVNDFQKGDIAEGYSVSREKKESFPLTVTSAQKNPTAFYLCASSIAGNQPQHFGDGTRLSIL.

The chain joins TRBV10-3 to TRBJ1-2, with a possible D match to TRBD1 (6 bases). Germline loops: CDR1 ENHRY, CDR2 SYGVKD. CDR3 length equals 14 residues. Deletions cut 5 bases from V and 4 bases from J, with 14 bases between. This CDR3 is CAISSSGTPYGYTF. CDR3 nucleotide sequence: TGTGCCATCAGTTCTTCCGGGACACCCTATGGCTACACCTTC.

The chain carries TRBV28 and TRBJ2-1, with 10 bases lining up with TRBD2. After removal of 8 bases from V and 3 bases from J, the junction contained 4 bases not matched to a gene. CDR1 MDHEN and CDR2 SYDVKM come from the germline V gene. The length of the CDR3 is 14 residues. CDR3 nucleotide sequence: TGTGCCAGCCAGTCTAGCGGGAGCTACAATGAGCAGTTCTTC. It is translated as CASQSSGSYNEQFF.

Only a few counts were recorded for this clone. The genes are TRBV2 and TRBJ1-1; no definite D call. The CDR3 has 14 residues. The V end was cut by 7 bases, the J end by 1 base, with 13 bases between. Germline-derived CDR1 and CDR2 are SNHLY and FYNNEI. The CDR3 spells CASKSTGGNTEAFF. Here the CDR3 DNA reads TGTGCCAGCAAGTCTACTGGCGGGAACACTGAAGCTTTCTTT.

The chain carries TRBV7-3 and TRBJ2-3, with D perhaps being TRBD1 or TRBD2 (5 bases each). Trimming pared 1 base from V and 1 base from J, leaving 9 bases between. The germline V gene has CDR1 SGHTA and CDR2 FQGTGA. The CDR3 consists of 15 residues. In DNA, the CDR3 is TGTGCCAGCAGCTTAAAGAGGGGTGGCACAGATACGCAGTATTTT. Amino acid sequence: CASSLKRGGTDTQYF.

V is TRBV6-5 and J is TRBJ2-1; D remains ambiguous. With 7 bases removed from V and 12 bases from J, the gap between germline ends came to 13 bases. CDR1 MNHEY and CDR2 SVGAGI come from the germline V gene. The length of the CDR3 is 11 residues. The CDR3 coding sequence is TGTGCCAGCACCCAGTGGGATCGGCAGTTCTTC. This codes for CASTQWDRQFF.

The rearrangement joins TRBV5-1 to TRBJ1-2; D is unresolved. This CDR3 has 13 residues. Germline CDR1 is SGHRS and CDR2 is YFSETQ. With 5 bases removed from V and 3 bases from J, the gap between germline ends came to 11 bases. The DNA for the CDR3 is TGCGCCAGCAGTTCCGACGGGGACTATGGCTACACCTTC. This encodes CASSSDGDYGYTF.

The V gene is TRBV4-3, the J gene TRBJ2-1; no clear D. The CDR3 runs to 15 residues. V shed 9 bases and J shed 0 bases, with 15 bases lying between them. Germline V lookup: CDR1 LGHNA, CDR2 YSLEER. CDR3 protein: CASSSGRSSYNEQFF. In nucleotides, the CDR3 is TGCGCCAGTTCCTCTGGCAGGAGCTCCTACAATGAGCAGTTCTTC.

This chain uses TRBV24-1 with TRBJ2-7, with a weak D call TRBD2 (5 bases). Trimming shortened V by 5 bases and J by 7 bases, and 23 bases separated the two germline ends. The germline V gene has CDR1 KGHDR and CDR2 SFDVKD. The CDR3 extends over 16 amino acids. CDR3 nucleotides: TGTGCCACCAGTGCAGGCTACGCGGCCTACGGGGAAGAGCAGTACTTC. Its translation: CATSAGYAAYGEEQYF.

This chain links TRBV3-1 (or the pseudogene TRBV3-2) with TRBJ2-5; no reliable D call. V was shortened by 4 bases and J by 4 bases, with 4 bases between the two germline ends. The CDR3 totals 11 residues. The germline V gene encodes CDR1 LGHDT and CDR2 YNNKEL (reference sequence). CDR3 in amino acids: CASSLGETQYF. CDR3 sequence (DNA): TGTGCCAGCAGCCTAGGAGAGACCCAGTACTTC.

The chain combines TRBV4-1 with TRBJ2-2; a possible D gene is TRBD2 (6 bases). The CDR3 has 16 amino acids. V lost 0 bases and J lost 1, with 9 bases in between. Germline V gene lookup returns CDR1 MGHRA and CDR2 YSYEKL. CDR3 region: CASSQDRRGNTGELFF. In DNA, the CDR3 is TGCGCCAGCAGCCAAGATAGGCGGGGGAACACCGGGGAGCTGTTTTTT.

This clone was picked up one time. The chain couples TRBV15 to TRBJ1-6; 8 bases agree with TRBD1. V lost 5 bases, J lost 13 bases, and 13 bases stayed unmatched. Germline lookup yields CDR1 LNHNV and CDR2 YYDKDF (reference sequence). The CDR3 has 15 residues. The CDR3 nucleotides read TGTGCCACCAGCGGACCAGAGGGGGACAGGAGGCCCCTCCACTTT. Its translation is CATSGPEGDRRPLHF.